This T cell receptor (beta chain) was recorded in a study of identical twins. Whole-study results and caveats: The same donors were not followed; conclusions instead depended on cross-sectional statistical analysis. Clonotypes of the beta chain that were abundant in cord blood carried fewer insertions (memory repertoires showed none).

This CDR3 is built from 12 residues. CDR1 and CDR2 from the germline V gene are SQVTM and ANQGSEA. Between the trimmed V and J ends, which lost 5 bases and 0 bases, there was a span of 6 bases. Template switching added a universal primer binding site, and final cDNA carried unique molecular identifiers. TCRdb used MiXCR to reprocess the 5' RACE reads, holding one entry per CDR3 protein. This sample has 1.5 million to 2 million distinct CDR3 sequences, with around a third found just once. Many counts were recorded for this clonotype. Its target is not known. The receptor was isolated from a newborn girl in good health. Sequencing was performed on cord blood. The chain employs TRBV29-1 and TRBJ2-3; TRBD2 might be the D (6 bases). The CDR3 is CSVSGSTDTQYF. DNA for the CDR3: TGCAGCGTTAGCGGGAGCACAGATACGCAGTATTTT.